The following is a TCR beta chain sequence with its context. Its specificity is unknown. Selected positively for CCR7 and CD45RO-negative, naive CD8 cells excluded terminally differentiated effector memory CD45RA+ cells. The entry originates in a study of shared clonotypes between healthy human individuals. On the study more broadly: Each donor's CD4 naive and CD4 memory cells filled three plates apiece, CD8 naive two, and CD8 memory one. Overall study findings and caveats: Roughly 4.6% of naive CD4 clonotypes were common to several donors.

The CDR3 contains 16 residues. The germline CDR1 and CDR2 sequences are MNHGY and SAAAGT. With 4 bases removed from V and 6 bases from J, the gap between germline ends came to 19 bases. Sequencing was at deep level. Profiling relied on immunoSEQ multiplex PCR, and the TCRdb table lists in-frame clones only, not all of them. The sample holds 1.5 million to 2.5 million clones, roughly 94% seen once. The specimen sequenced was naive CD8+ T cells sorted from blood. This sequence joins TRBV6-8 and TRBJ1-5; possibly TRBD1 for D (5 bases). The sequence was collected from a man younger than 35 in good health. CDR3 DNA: TGTGCCAGCAGTTCCCTCGGCGGCCCCGGGGGTCAGCCCCAGCATTTT. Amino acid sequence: CASSSLGGPGGQPQHF.